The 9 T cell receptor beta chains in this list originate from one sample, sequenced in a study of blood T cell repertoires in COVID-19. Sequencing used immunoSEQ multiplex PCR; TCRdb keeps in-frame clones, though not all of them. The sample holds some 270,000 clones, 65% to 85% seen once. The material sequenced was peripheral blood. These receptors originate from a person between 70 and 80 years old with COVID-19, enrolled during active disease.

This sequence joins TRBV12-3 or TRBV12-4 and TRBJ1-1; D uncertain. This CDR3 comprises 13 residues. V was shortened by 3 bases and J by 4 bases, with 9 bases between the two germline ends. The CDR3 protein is CASSFRRSTEAFF. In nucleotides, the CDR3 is TGTGCCAGCAGTTTTCGGAGGAGCACTGAAGCTTTCTTT.

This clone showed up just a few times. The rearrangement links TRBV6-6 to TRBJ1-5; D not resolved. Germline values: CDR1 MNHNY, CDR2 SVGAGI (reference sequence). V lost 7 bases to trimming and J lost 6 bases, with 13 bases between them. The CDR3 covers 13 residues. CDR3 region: CASTTKKSQPQHF. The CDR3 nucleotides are TGTGCCAGCACCACTAAGAAAAGTCAGCCCCAGCATTTT.

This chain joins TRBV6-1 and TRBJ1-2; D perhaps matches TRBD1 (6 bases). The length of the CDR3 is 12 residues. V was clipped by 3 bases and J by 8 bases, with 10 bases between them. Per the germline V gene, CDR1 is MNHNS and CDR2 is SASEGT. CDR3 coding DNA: TGTGCCAGCAGTGACAGGGGTTGGGGCTACACCTTC. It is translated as CASSDRGWGYTF.

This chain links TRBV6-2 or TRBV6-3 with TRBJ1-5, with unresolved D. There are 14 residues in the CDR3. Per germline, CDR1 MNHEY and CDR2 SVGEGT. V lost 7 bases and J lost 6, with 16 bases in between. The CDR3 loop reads CASTPAMGSQPQHF. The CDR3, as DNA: TGTGCCAGCACCCCAGCCATGGGGAGTCAGCCCCAGCATTTT.

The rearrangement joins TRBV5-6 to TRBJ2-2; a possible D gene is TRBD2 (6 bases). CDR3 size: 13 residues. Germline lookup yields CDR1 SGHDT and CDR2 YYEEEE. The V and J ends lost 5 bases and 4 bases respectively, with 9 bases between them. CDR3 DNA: TGTGCCAGCAGGCCGGGAGCCACCGGGGAGCTGTTTTTT. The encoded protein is CASRPGATGELFF.

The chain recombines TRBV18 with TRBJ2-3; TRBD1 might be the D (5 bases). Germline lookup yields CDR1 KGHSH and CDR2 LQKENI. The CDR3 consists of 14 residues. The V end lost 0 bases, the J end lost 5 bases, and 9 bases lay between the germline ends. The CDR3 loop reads CASSPPAGLDTQYF. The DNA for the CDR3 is TGTGCCAGCTCACCACCGGCAGGGTTAGATACGCAGTATTTT.

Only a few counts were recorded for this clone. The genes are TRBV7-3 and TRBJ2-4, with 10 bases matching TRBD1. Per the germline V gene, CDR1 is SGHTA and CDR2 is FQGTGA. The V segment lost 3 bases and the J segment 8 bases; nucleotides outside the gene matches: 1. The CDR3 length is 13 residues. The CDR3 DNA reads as TGTGCCAGCAGCTTGGACAGGGGGGACATTCAGTACTTC. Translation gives CASSLDRGDIQYF.

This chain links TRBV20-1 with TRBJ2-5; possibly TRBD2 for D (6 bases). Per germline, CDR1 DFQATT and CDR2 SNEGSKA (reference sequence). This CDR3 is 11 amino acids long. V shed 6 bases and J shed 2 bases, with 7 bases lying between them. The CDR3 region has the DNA TGCAGTGCGGAGGGACAAGAGACCCAGTACTTC. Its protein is CSAEGQETQYF.

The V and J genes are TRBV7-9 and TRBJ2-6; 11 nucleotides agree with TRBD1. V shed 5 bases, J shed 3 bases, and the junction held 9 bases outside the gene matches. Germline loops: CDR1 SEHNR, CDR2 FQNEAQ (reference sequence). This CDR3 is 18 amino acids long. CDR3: CASSPRRTGGVGANVLTF. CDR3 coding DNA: TGTGCCAGCAGCCCCCGCCGGACAGGGGGCGTTGGGGCCAACGTCCTGACTTTC.